Presented here are 3 T cell receptor beta chains from one specimen sequenced in a study of blood T cells in healthy people across ages. A J-beta primer mix and a sample-barcoded 5' primer were used in a second PCR of roughly 7 to 12 cycles. TCRdb re-called the 5' RACE reads through MiXCR, storing one row per CDR3 protein. The sample lists about 720,000 distinct CDR3 sequences; just under 25% were seen once. These records were also assigned to another study, of T cells of mothers and their children.

Input material: blood. The receptors originated from a boy between 10 and 17 years old in good health.

The CDR3 loop reads CASSLRGLGNQPQHF. The DNA of the CDR3 is TGTGCCAGCAGTTTAAGGGGGCTTGGTAATCAGCCCCAGCATTTT. The rearrangement links TRBV28 to TRBJ1-5, with TRBD1 matching over 7 bases. Germline V gene lookup returns CDR1 MDHEN and CDR2 SYDVKM. This CDR3 comprises 15 residues. J was trimmed by 4 bases and V by 2 bases; bases with no gene match: 5. The full variable domain, in which reference TRBV28 and TRBJ1-5 provide the parts outside the CDR3, is DVKVTQSSRYLVKRTGEKVFLECVQDMDHENMFWYRQDPGLGLRLIYFSYDVKMKEKGDIPEGYSVSREKKERFSLILESASTNQTSMYLCASSLRGLGNQPQHFGDGTRLSIL.

J is TRBJ2-3 and V is TRBV6-5; the D is unclear. Germline values: CDR1 MNHEY, CDR2 SVGAGI. The CDR3 has 14 amino acids. V lost 6 bases, J lost 2 bases, and 12 bases lay in between. The CDR3 sequence: CASSPGETTDTQYF. The CDR3 bases are TGTGCCAGCAGCCCGGGCGAGACCACAGATACGCAGTATTTT.

J is TRBJ2-1 and V is TRBV4-3; 7 bases are a match to TRBD2. The CDR3 length is 16 residues. Unmatched junction bases numbered 7, after V lost 0 bases and J lost 5 bases. Germline V CDR1 and CDR2: LGHNA, YSLEER. DNA for the CDR3: TGCGCCAGCAGCCAAGATGGGAGGGGAGGGAACAATGAGCAGTTCTTC. Protein product: CASSQDGRGGNNEQFF.